The source of this T cell receptor (beta chain) is a study of T cells after yellow fever vaccination. This CDR3 spans 13 amino acids. Trimming removed 10 bases from V and 2 bases from J, with 13 bases in between. TCRdb re-analysed the 5' RACE reads in MiXCR, keeping a single row per CDR3 protein. This repertoire shows under 350,000 distinct CDR3 sequences, roughly 4% found once; its top ten account for around 23%. In this sample, this clonotype turned up many times. The TCR was taken from a man aged 18-30 years who received the YFV17D yellow fever vaccine. The input for sequencing was PBMCs, taken 5 days after the yellow fever booster vaccination. V is TRBV23-1 and J is TRBJ2-3; D is uncertain. TRBV23-1 is sorted into the ORF group, with uncertain function. The CDR3 protein is CATKGRPTDTQYF. The DNA of the CDR3 is TGCGCCACGAAGGGCAGGCCCACAGATACGCAGTATTTT.